Listed below are T cell receptor beta chains from one sample, sequenced in a study of cytomegalovirus exposure and HLA in healthy donors. Profiled with immunoSEQ multiplex PCR; TCRdb holds only in-frame clones, not every one. The sample has about 150,000 clones, roughly four fifths seen once. Sequencing was carried out using PBMCs. The source is a man aged 25-40 years in good health and CMV-seropositive. CDR3s include the opening cysteine and the closing phenylalanine or tryptophan. D genes are given only for firm matches. Clone size appears in some rows only: once, few, many, or a class for an expanded clone.

V: TRBV5-8; size: NA; D: NA; J: TRBJ1-2; CDR3: CASRLQGQANYGYTF; DNA: TGTGCCAGCAGACTTCAGGGGCAAGCTAACTATGGCTACACCTTC
V: TRBV19; size: few; D: NA; J: TRBJ1-3; CDR3: CASSRRDTRRGTIYF; DNA: TGTGCCAGTAGTAGACGGGACACCCGCCGAGGCACCATATATTTT
V: TRBV7-2; size: NA; D: TRBD1; J: TRBJ2-5; CDR3: CASSEGTGGAGQETQYF; DNA: TGTGCCAGCAGCGAAGGGACAGGGGGCGCTGGTCAAGAGACCCAGTACTTC
V: TRBV4-1; size: NA; D: NA; J: TRBJ1-1; CDR3: CASSQGVSSNTEAFF; DNA: TGCGCCAGCAGCCAAGGCGTGTCCTCAAACACTGAAGCTTTCTTT
V: TRBV9; size: NA; D: TRBD1; J: TRBJ2-6; CDR3: CASSATLLQGALSPGANVLTF; DNA: TGTGCCAGCAGCGCCACCCTCTTACAGGGGGCCCTCTCCCCTGGGGCCAACGTCCTGACTTTC
V: TRBV5-1; size: NA; D: NA; J: TRBJ2-3; CDR3: CASSLVGGRRTDTQYF; DNA: TGCGCCAGCAGCTTGGTCGGGGGGCGCCGGACAGATACGCAGTATTTT
V: TRBV27; size: NA; D: NA; J: TRBJ2-7; CDR3: CASRKKGHGEAYEQYF; DNA: TGTGCCAGCAGAAAAAAAGGACACGGGGAGGCTTACGAGCAGTACTTC
V: TRBV5-1; size: NA; D: NA; J: TRBJ2-3; CDR3: CASSSGGGTDTQYF; DNA: TGCGCCAGCAGCTCGGGCGGGGGCACAGATACGCAGTATTTT
V: TRBV19; size: NA; D: NA; J: TRBJ2-7; CDR3: CASSSGVEQYF; DNA: TGTGCCAGTAGTTCAGGGGTCGAGCAGTACTTC
V: TRBV9; size: NA; D: NA; J: TRBJ2-7; CDR3: CASSVGPGGQGYEQYF; DNA: TGTGCCAGCAGCGTAGGCCCTGGGGGCCAGGGCTACGAGCAGTACTTC
V: TRBV18; size: NA; D: NA; J: TRBJ1-1; CDR3: CASSPGWPEAFF; DNA: TGTGCCAGCTCACCCGGGTGGCCTGAAGCTTTCTTT
V: TRBV18; size: NA; D: NA; J: TRBJ1-5; CDR3: CASSPQSVSNQPQHF; DNA: TGTGCCAGCTCACCACAATCGGTTAGCAATCAGCCCCAGCATTTT
V: TRBV5-1; size: once; D: TRBD1; J: TRBJ2-4; CDR3: CASSVRQGDSQYF; DNA: TGCGCCAGCAGCGTAAGACAGGGTGACAGTCAGTACTTC
V: TRBV2; size: NA; D: NA; J: TRBJ1-6; CDR3: CASSELGVGNSPLHF; DNA: TGTGCCAGCAGTGAGTTAGGGGTCGGGAATTCACCCCTCCACTTT
V: TRBV30; size: NA; D: TRBD1; J: TRBJ2-3; CDR3: CASSRGLTDTQYF; DNA: TGTGCCTCGTCCAGGGGGCTAACAGATACGCAGTATTTT
V: TRBV2; size: NA; D: TRBD1; J: TRBJ2-7; CDR3: CASRTGYTYEQYF; DNA: TGTGCCAGTAGGACAGGTTATACCTACGAGCAGTACTTC
V: TRBV28; size: NA; D: NA; J: TRBJ1-4; CDR3: CASSLFREDREKLFF; DNA: TGTGCCAGCAGTTTATTTCGTGAGGATCGTGAAAAACTGTTTTTT
V: TRBV6-5; size: NA; D: TRBD2; J: TRBJ2-1; CDR3: CASRTAGGPQNEQFF; DNA: TGTGCCAGCAGGACAGCGGGGGGGCCTCAAAATGAGCAGTTCTTC
V: TRBV5-1; size: NA; D: TRBD1; J: TRBJ1-1; CDR3: CASSSQGGVTEAFF; DNA: TGCGCCAGCAGCTCACAGGGGGGTGTGACTGAAGCTTTCTTT
V: TRBV28; size: NA; D: TRBD1; J: TRBJ2-7; CDR3: CASAEGSGGWYEQYF; DNA: TGTGCCAGCGCTGAAGGGTCAGGGGGCTGGTACGAGCAGTACTTC
V: TRBV10-3; size: NA; D: NA; J: TRBJ1-5; CDR3: CAIRDQQGTDQPQHF; DNA: TGTGCCATCAGAGACCAACAGGGAACGGATCAGCCCCAGCATTTT
V: TRBV27; size: once; D: TRBD1; J: TRBJ1-1; CDR3: CASSFKSRDRNTEAFF; DNA: TGTGCCAGCAGTTTCAAGTCCCGGGACAGGAACACTGAAGCTTTCTTT
V: TRBV4-1; size: NA; D: NA; J: TRBJ1-5; CDR3: CASSQVAGDQPQHF; DNA: TGCGCCAGCAGCCAAGTGGCAGGGGACCAGCCCCAGCATTTT
V: TRBV6-1; size: NA; D: TRBD1; J: TRBJ1-6; CDR3: CASSVDREAYNSPLHF; DNA: TGTGCCAGCAGTGTGGACAGGGAGGCCTATAATTCACCCCTCCACTTT
V: TRBV11-2; size: NA; D: TRBD2; J: TRBJ2-5; CDR3: CASSTGLAGGETQYF; DNA: TGTGCCAGCAGCACGGGACTAGCGGGAGGTGAGACCCAGTACTTC
V: TRBV9; size: NA; D: NA; J: TRBJ1-4; CDR3: CASSAAGRSEKLFF; DNA: TGTGCCAGCAGCGCAGCGGGGCGGAGTGAAAAACTGTTTTTT
V: TRBV7-9; size: NA; D: NA; J: TRBJ2-6; CDR3: CASSELSGANVLTF; DNA: TGTGCCAGCTCGGAGCTTTCTGGGGCCAACGTCCTGACTTTC
V: TRBV6-4; size: NA; D: TRBD2; J: TRBJ2-3; CDR3: CASSDLSSGVGGTQYF; DNA: TGTGCCAGCAGTGACCTCTCTAGCGGGGTGGGCGGTACGCAGTATTTT
V: TRBV6-1; size: NA; D: NA; J: TRBJ2-7; CDR3: CASSELNHEQYF; DNA: TGTGCCAGCAGTGAACTAAACCACGAGCAGTACTTC
V: TRBV4-2; size: NA; D: NA; J: TRBJ2-2; CDR3: CASSQDPGANTGELFF; DNA: TGTGCCAGCAGCCAAGACCCCGGGGCGAACACCGGGGAGCTGTTTTTT
V: TRBV19; size: NA; D: TRBD1; J: TRBJ1-2; CDR3: CASSNPGQGGEFF; DNA: TGTGCCAGTAGTAACCCGGGACAGGGTGGAGAATTCTTC
V: TRBV7-2; size: NA; D: NA; J: TRBJ2-5; CDR3: CASSLQETQYF; DNA: TGTGCCAGCAGCCTTCAAGAGACCCAGTACTTC
V: TRBV5-1; size: NA; D: NA; J: TRBJ2-7; CDR3: CASSFISSYEQYF; DNA: TGCGCCAGCAGTTTTATCAGCTCCTACGAGCAGTACTTC
V: TRBV28; size: NA; D: NA; J: TRBJ1-2; CDR3: CASTVGTSTYGYTF; DNA: TGTGCCAGCACGGTCGGGACATCTACCTATGGCTACACCTTC
V: TRBV11-2; size: NA; D: NA; J: TRBJ1-1; CDR3: CASSFASGTEAFF; DNA: TGTGCCAGCAGCTTCGCCTCGGGGACTGAAGCTTTCTTT
V: TRBV2; size: NA; D: TRBD2; J: TRBJ2-1; CDR3: CASSVTSGWLAEQFF; DNA: TGTGCCAGCAGTGTTACTAGCGGGTGGCTCGCGGAGCAGTTCTTC
V: TRBV7-9; size: NA; D: NA; J: TRBJ2-5; CDR3: CASSGAGGTQYF; DNA: TGTGCCAGCAGTGGAGCTGGTGGGACCCAGTACTTC
V: TRBV29-1; size: NA; D: TRBD2; J: TRBJ2-7; CDR3: CSVEVWASGGYEQYF; DNA: TGCAGCGTTGAAGTCTGGGCTAGCGGGGGTTACGAGCAGTACTTC
V: TRBV4-1; size: few; D: NA; J: TRBJ1-6; CDR3: CASSQPPGHQESYNSPLHF; DNA: TGCGCCAGCAGCCAACCGCCGGGACATCAAGAATCCTATAATTCACCCCTCCACTTT
V: TRBV5-1; size: NA; D: TRBD1; J: TRBJ2-1; CDR3: CASSSGQAHNEQFF; DNA: TGCGCCAGCAGCAGTGGACAGGCCCACAATGAGCAGTTCTTC
V: TRBV10-2; size: few; D: TRBD1; J: TRBJ1-1; CDR3: CASSEQGAYTEAFF; DNA: TGCGCCAGCAGTGAACAGGGGGCCTACACTGAAGCTTTCTTT
V: TRBV7-8; size: NA; D: TRBD1; J: TRBJ2-7; CDR3: CASSWGQAHGEQYF; DNA: TGTGCCAGCAGCTGGGGACAGGCCCACGGGGAGCAGTACTTC
V: TRBV5-1; size: NA; D: TRBD2; J: TRBJ2-5; CDR3: CASSLRLAGGQETQYF; DNA: TGCGCCAGCAGCTTGAGGCTAGCGGGGGGGCAAGAGACCCAGTACTTC
V: TRBV19; size: NA; D: NA; J: TRBJ2-5; CDR3: CASSPGRPPQETQYF; DNA: TGTGCCAGTAGTCCAGGGCGTCCCCCCCAAGAGACCCAGTACTTC
V: TRBV18; size: NA; D: TRBD2; J: TRBJ2-3; CDR3: CASSPSSPSGYTDTQYF; DNA: TGTGCCAGCTCACCATCTTCTCCTAGCGGCTACACAGATACGCAGTATTTT
V: TRBV7-2; size: NA; D: TRBD1; J: TRBJ1-2; CDR3: CASSLAEGAYGYTF; DNA: TGTGCCAGCAGCTTAGCTGAGGGGGCATATGGCTACACCTTC
V: TRBV28; size: once; D: NA; J: TRBJ2-3; CDR3: CASSGYSEGDTDTQYF; DNA: TGTGCCAGCAGCGGTTACAGCGAGGGGGACACAGATACGCAGTATTTT
V: TRBV11-2; size: NA; D: NA; J: TRBJ1-1; CDR3: CASSLAYRTEAFF; DNA: TGTGCCAGCAGCTTAGCATACAGGACTGAAGCTTTCTTT
V: TRBV11-2; size: NA; D: NA; J: TRBJ2-5; CDR3: CASSPRAETQYF; DNA: TGTGCCAGCAGCCCCAGGGCGGAGACCCAGTACTTC
V: TRBV4-3; size: once; D: NA; J: TRBJ2-7; CDR3: CASSPTAGLQGGEQYF; DNA: TGCGCCAGCAGCCCCACGGCGGGGTTACAGGGGGGGGAGCAGTACTTC
V: TRBV5-4; size: NA; D: NA; J: TRBJ1-5; CDR3: CASSLSPGSNQPQHF; DNA: TGTGCCAGCAGCTTGTCGCCGGGGAGCAATCAGCCCCAGCATTTT
V: TRBV6-1; size: NA; D: NA; J: TRBJ1-1; CDR3: CASSPRGRMNTEAFF; DNA: TGTGCCAGCAGTCCCCGAGGTCGGATGAACACTGAAGCTTTCTTT
V: TRBV27; size: NA; D: NA; J: TRBJ1-1; CDR3: CASSLQTGNTEAFF; DNA: TGTGCCAGCAGCCTCCAGACAGGGAACACTGAAGCTTTCTTT
V: TRBV30; size: NA; D: TRBD2; J: TRBJ2-2; CDR3: CAWRGRVRTGELFF; DNA: TGTGCCTGGAGAGGGAGGGTACGCACCGGGGAGCTGTTTTTT